The rows below give T cell receptor beta chains drawn from one sample of a study of T cells in Graves' hyperthyroidism and ophthalmopathy. TCRdb re-called the multiplex PCR reads through MiXCR, storing one row per CDR3 protein. In the table there are some 490,000 distinct CDR3 sequences, 22% of which are singletons. Source material: blood. The receptor source for this set is a woman aged 65 to 85 with Graves' ophthalmopathy. CDR3s leave out the opening cysteine and the closing phenylalanine or tryptophan. D genes are given only for firm matches. Clone size is not always given. Where it is, it says once, few, many or a class for expanded clones.

NA | TRBJ1-5 | NA | TRBV10-3 | AISGGAWQPQH
NA | TRBJ1-6 | TRBD1 | TRBV6-1 | ASSSRTGSIGNSPLH
NA | TRBJ2-3 | NA | TRBV18 | ASSRAFTDTQY
once | TRBJ2-1 | NA | TRBV7-2 | ASSLWGGGTTPGEQF
NA | TRBJ1-1 | NA | TRBV30 | AWSVGEGTEAF
few | TRBJ2-3 | NA | TRBV5-1 | ACTRETTDTQY
few | TRBJ1-1 | NA | TRBV7-9 | ASSLGPGVNTEAF
few | TRBJ2-7 | NA | TRBV20-1 | SASPSLGVYYEQY
many | TRBJ2-7 | TRBD1 | TRBV27 | ASRGQASYEQY
few | TRBJ1-1 | NA | TRBV28 | ASTESTNTEAF
many | TRBJ2-3 | TRBD2 | TRBV11-2 | ASSPIFGRVSDTQY
NA | TRBJ1-1 | NA | TRBV11-1 | ASSSLGSMNTEAF
NA | TRBJ1-5 | NA | TRBV12-3/TRBV12-4 | ASSLASTGVYSNQPQH
NA | TRBJ2-7 | NA | TRBV20-1 | SAEGSYEQY
few | TRBJ2-2 | NA | TRBV28 | ASSLLQGGFGELF
NA | TRBJ2-6 | NA | TRBV20-1 | SASAGANVLT
many | TRBJ2-7 | NA | TRBV12-3/TRBV12-4 | ASSSGLYEQY
NA | TRBJ2-1 | NA | TRBV5-4 | ASSPPPTQLAIGIEQF
few | TRBJ2-7 | NA | TRBV28 | ASRRDEQY
many | TRBJ2-2 | NA | TRBV7-2 | ASSPSPATGELF
NA | TRBJ1-5 | TRBD1 | TRBV2 | ASSTGEPQH
many | TRBJ2-5 | NA | TRBV27 | ASSFASGGEKQETQY
NA | TRBJ2-6 | TRBD2 | TRBV3-1 | ASRHSDGRYSGANVLT
few | TRBJ1-1 | NA | TRBV6-1 | ASSQGSGAF
few | TRBJ2-3 | NA | TRBV7-8 | AIRQRITDTQY
NA | TRBJ2-5 | NA | TRBV15 | ATSDLGTQY
NA | TRBJ2-1 | TRBD1 | TRBV30 | AWKEAGGQYEQF
few | TRBJ1-5 | NA | TRBV20-1 | SARAVKGGLGQPQH
many | TRBJ2-3 | TRBD2 | TRBV11-2 | ASSPLAGVGDTQY